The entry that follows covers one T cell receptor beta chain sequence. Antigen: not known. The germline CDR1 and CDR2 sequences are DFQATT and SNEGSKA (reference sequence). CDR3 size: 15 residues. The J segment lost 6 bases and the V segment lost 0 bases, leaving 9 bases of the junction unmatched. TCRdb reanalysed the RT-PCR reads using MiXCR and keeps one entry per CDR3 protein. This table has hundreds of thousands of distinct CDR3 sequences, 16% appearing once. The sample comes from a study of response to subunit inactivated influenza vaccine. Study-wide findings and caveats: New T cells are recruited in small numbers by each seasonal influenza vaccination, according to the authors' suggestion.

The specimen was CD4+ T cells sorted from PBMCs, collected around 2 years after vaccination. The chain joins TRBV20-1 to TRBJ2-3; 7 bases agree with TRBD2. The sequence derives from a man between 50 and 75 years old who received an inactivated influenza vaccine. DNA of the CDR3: TGCAGTGCTAGAGATTTTGCTAGCGGAGGGGATACGCAGTATTTT. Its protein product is CSARDFASGGDTQYF.